This TCR beta chain was documented in a study of CD8+ T cells in alopecia areata. Background on the study: Treated individuals took tofacitinib by mouth, 5 to 10 mg twice daily. General study results and limits: Higher clonality was seen in lesional scalp than in normal scalp, especially in alopecia totalis/universalis.

RNA extraction was followed by reverse transcription into cDNA, which acted as the sequencing template. The assay was immunoSEQ multiplex PCR, and TCRdb's table has in-frame clones only and misses some. The table has 110,000 to 150,000 clones, roughly 53% seen once; the top ten hold around 6%. This clone showed up just once. The antigen is undetermined. The sample consisted of CD4+ T cells sorted from blood, taken at week 0. The receptor was derived from a human donor with alopecia areata.

CDR3 loop: CAWSGKTTRYGYTF. Here the CDR3 DNA reads TGTGCCTGGAGTGGGAAGACAACCCGATATGGCTACACCTTC. The V call is TRBV30, the J call TRBJ1-2; D is unclear. V was clipped by 1 base and J by 5 bases, with 14 bases between them. The CDR3 has 14 amino acids. The germline V gene encodes CDR1 GTSNPN and CDR2 SVGIG (reference sequence).